This T cell receptor beta chain was found in a study of cytomegalovirus exposure and HLA in healthy donors. For this clone: Its specificity is unknown.

This table comes from immunoSEQ multiplex PCR, and its TCRdb copy is limited to in-frame clones, with some not included. Among about 200,000 clones listed, approximately 82% were seen once. The donors formed part of the approximately 120-subject validation cohort, distinct from the approximately 640-subject first cohort. Study-wide results and caveats: Subsequent analysis found a tendency for first-cohort TCR clusters to co-occur within the 100 to 150 validation repertoires. Diagnosis of cytomegalovirus status made by the classifier reportedly showed high specificity and sensitivity.

The sequence was collected from a woman aged 25 to 39 in good health and CMV-seropositive. The sequencing sample was made of PBMCs.

The DNA for the CDR3 is TGTGCCAGCAGTTGGTCCGGTAACACTGAAGCTTTCTTT. Its translation is CASSWSGNTEAFF. The rearrangement uses TRBV28 and TRBJ1-1; D gene ambiguous. The CDR3 has 13 amino acids. The V end lost 4 bases, the J end lost 2 bases, and 8 bases lay between the germline ends. Germline values: CDR1 MDHEN, CDR2 SYDVKM.